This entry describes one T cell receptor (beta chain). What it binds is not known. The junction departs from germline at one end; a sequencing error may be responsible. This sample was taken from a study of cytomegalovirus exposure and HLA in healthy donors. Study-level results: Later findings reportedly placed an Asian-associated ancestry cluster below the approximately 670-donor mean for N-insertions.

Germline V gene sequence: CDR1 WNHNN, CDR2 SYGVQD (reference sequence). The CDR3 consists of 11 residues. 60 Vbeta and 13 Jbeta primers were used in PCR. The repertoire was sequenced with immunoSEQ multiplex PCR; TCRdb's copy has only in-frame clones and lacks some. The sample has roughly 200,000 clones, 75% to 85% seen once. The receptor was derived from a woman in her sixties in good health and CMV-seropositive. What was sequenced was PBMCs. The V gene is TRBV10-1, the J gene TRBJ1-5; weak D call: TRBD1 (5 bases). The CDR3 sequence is CASRGRLPPDF. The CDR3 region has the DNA TGCGCCAGCAGGGGGCGTCTGCCTCCGGATTTT.